In this sample, the clone carrying this T cell receptor beta chain turned up many times. A roughly 19-cycle PCR with a constant-region primer and V-primer adapter amplified TCRs. TCRdb redid the calling of the reads with MiXCR, one entry per CDR3 protein. The data show about 46,000 distinct CDR3 sequences, 10% to 15% seen once. Germline-derived CDR1 and CDR2 are KGHSH and LQKENI. The CDR3 length is 14 residues. Trimming took 4 bases from V and 5 from J; bases not matched to a gene: 2. The sample's time point: before trial treatment. Patients who could take part had advanced solid tumors with no tumor-infiltrating lymphocytes. These data belong to a study of low-dose radiotherapy and immunotherapy resistance in tumors. Study-wide background: Intravenous ipilimumab 1 mg/kg every six weeks was given with nivolumab 240 mg every two weeks. Patients received 300 mg of oral aspirin each day across four cycles, commencing on cycle 1 day 1.

V is TRBV18 and J is TRBJ1-4, with 9 bases lining up with TRBD1. This sequence originates from a female donor with ovarian cancer. The specimen comprised PBMCs, sampled before treatment. CDR3 nucleotides: TGTGCCAGCTCACGCGGGACAGGGAATGAAAAACTGTTTTTT. Amino acids: CASSRGTGNEKLFF.